These T cell receptor beta chains were read from a single sample in a study of T cells in Graves' hyperthyroidism and ophthalmopathy. A single record per CDR3 protein comes from TCRdb applying MiXCR to the multiplex PCR reads. The table has hundreds of thousands of distinct CDR3 sequences, roughly 13% seen once. The sample comprised blood. These receptors were taken from a woman younger than 35 with Graves' hyperthyroidism. Each CDR3 is given with its conserved first and last residue. D genes are given only for firm matches. Size is stated for part of the rows, as once, few or many counts, or as a class when the clone is expanded.

V,J,D,size,CDR3,DNA
TRBV28,TRBJ2-7,.,many,CASSLSGLVSYEQYF,TGTGCCAGCAGTTTATCGGGCCTCGTCTCCTACGAGCAGTACTTC
TRBV7-9,TRBJ2-7,TRBD2,.,CASSFERDYNEQYF,TGTGCCAGCAGCTTCGAGCGGGACTACAATGAGCAGTACTTC
TRBV7-9,TRBJ1-1,.,many,CASSLDSWWGLNTEAFF,TGTGCCAGCAGCTTAGATAGTTGGTGGGGGTTGAACACTGAAGCTTTCTTT
TRBV7-2,TRBJ2-7,.,many,CASRLGLGSAYEQYF,TGTGCCAGCAGGTTAGGTTTGGGATCAGCCTACGAGCAGTACTTC
TRBV9,TRBJ1-2,.,.,CASSVEGPRANYGYTF,TGTGCCAGCAGCGTAGAAGGGCCCAGAGCTAACTATGGCTACACCTTC
TRBV2,TRBJ1-6,.,many,CASSDEGVVSPLHF,TGTGCCAGCAGTGACGAGGGTGTGGTATCCCCCCTCCACTTT
TRBV19,TRBJ2-1,TRBD2,few,CASSGLAGQGGAGNEQFF,TGTGCCAGTTCGGGACTAGCGGGCCAAGGAGGGGCGGGGAATGAGCAGTTCTTC
TRBV7-6,TRBJ2-3,TRBD2,.,CASSLVGTSGRSGTDTQYF,TGTGCCAGCAGCTTAGTTGGGACTAGCGGGAGAAGTGGCACAGATACGCAGTATTTT
TRBV20-1,TRBJ2-1,TRBD1,many,CSAAGQGTYNEQFF,TGCAGTGCTGCGGGACAGGGTACCTACAATGAGCAGTTCTTC
TRBV9,TRBJ2-3,TRBD2,.,CASSVVASGHPDTQYF,TGTGCCAGCAGCGTAGTGGCTAGCGGCCATCCCGATACGCAGTATTTT
TRBV6-5,TRBJ2-5,TRBD1,.,CASSWDRSQETQYF,TGTGCCAGCAGTTGGGACAGGAGCCAAGAGACCCAGTACTTC
TRBV19,TRBJ1-5,.,many,CASSPGIAQPQHF,TGTGCCAGTAGTCCGGGGATTGCTCAGCCCCAGCATTTT
TRBV20-1,TRBJ2-7,TRBD2,many,CSARVISSGGEQYF,TGCAGTGCTAGAGTAATCTCGTCGGGAGGCGAGCAGTACTTC